The 27 T cell receptor beta chains below were found in one sample sequenced in a study of T cells expressing NK-cell markers. Reprocessing the 5' RACE reads, TCRdb reports a single entry for every CDR3 protein and omits DNA. The sample's table shows almost 450,000 distinct CDR3 sequences. Material: blood T cells: a sorted CD56 or NKG2C T cell subset, CD4+ or CD8+ T cells, or bulk PBMC T cells (not recorded which). These receptors were taken from a woman between 18 and 70 years old in good health.

The genes are TRBV4-3 and TRBJ2-1; TCRdb lists TRBD2, though no DNA is available to test this call. The CDR3 loop spans 20 amino acids. CDR1 is LGHNA and CDR2 is YSLEER in the germline V gene. The CDR3 protein is CASSIRAGTKDWDSYNEQFF.

The J gene is TRBJ1-6, the V gene TRBV6-5; TCRdb's assignment of TRBD1 cannot be checked, as there is no DNA. Per the germline V gene, CDR1 is MNHEY and CDR2 is SVGAGI. This CDR3 region has 15 residues. The chain's CDR3 is CASSYSLGGNSPLHF.

This rearrangement joins TRBV20-1 to TRBJ1-5; TCRdb picks TRBD1, but there is no DNA to check that call. Looked up from germline, CDR1 is DFQATT and CDR2 is SNEGSKA (reference sequence). CDR3 length: 15 amino acids. The CDR3 loop is CSARDWQGDNQPQHF.

CDR3 in amino acids: CASSLERRTRETQYF. The chain couples TRBV7-2 to TRBJ2-5; the TRBD2 assignment by TCRdb is unverifiable without DNA. Germline CDR1 and CDR2: SGHTA and FQGNSA. The CDR3 runs 15 residues.

J is TRBJ2-4 and V is TRBV6-1; TCRdb's D gene call, TRBD2, goes unchecked for lack of DNA. There are 16 residues in the CDR3. Germline lookup yields CDR1 MNHNS and CDR2 SASEGT. CDR3 in amino acids: CASSLTSGASKNIQYF.

The rearrangement links TRBV20-1 to TRBJ2-1. Germline CDR1 is DFQATT and CDR2 is SNEGSKA (reference sequence). The length of the CDR3 is 12 residues. The CDR3 protein is CSAKKYEPEQFF.

The rearrangement joins TRBV5-1 to TRBJ2-1; TCRdb indicates TRBD1, and absent DNA this call remains unverified. CDR1 is SGHRS, CDR2 YFSETQ, per germline. This CDR3 comprises 14 residues. CDR3 region: CASVFQTRDDEQFF.

The V and J genes are TRBV29-1 and TRBJ2-3. The CDR3 is 14 residues long. Germline-derived CDR1 and CDR2 are SQVTM and ANQGSEA. The CDR3 sequence: CSVEGSASTDTQYF.

This rearrangement joins TRBV20-1 to TRBJ2-4; TCRdb names TRBD1, which stays unverified in the absence of DNA. This CDR3 spans 11 amino acids. The germline V gene has CDR1 DFQATT and CDR2 SNEGSKA (reference sequence). The CDR3 reads CSASRAEYQYF.

The chain links TRBV4-2 to TRBJ2-1. This CDR3 has 14 residues. Germline assignment: CDR1 LGHNA and CDR2 YNFKEQ. The CDR3 is CASARGQNYNEQFF.

The rearrangement links TRBV5-1 to TRBJ2-5. This CDR3 has 14 residues. Germline CDR1 is SGHRS and CDR2 is YFSETQ. CDR3 amino acids: CASSVGANQETQYF.

V and J are TRBV9 and TRBJ1-1; TCRdb lists TRBD1, though no DNA is available to test this call. Germline CDR1 SGDLS, CDR2 YYNGEE. There are 16 residues in the CDR3. CDR3 sequence reads: CASSVGLRGPNTEAFF.

The chain carries TRBV7-7 and TRBJ2-7; TCRdb's assignment of TRBD2 cannot be checked, as there is no DNA. This CDR3 is 16 amino acids long. Per the germline V gene, CDR1 is SSHAT and CDR2 is FNYEAQ (reference sequence). This CDR3 reads CASSLYRARGEREQYF.

The chain carries TRBV11-2 and TRBJ2-5; the TCRdb call, TRBD1, lacks DNA for checking. CDR3 length: 13 residues. The germline V gene has CDR1 SGHAT and CDR2 FQNNGV. CDR3 amino acids: CASSPRGSETQYF.

The V and J genes are TRBV10-3 and TRBJ1-1; absent DNA, TCRdb's TRBD1 call cannot be checked. Germline loops: CDR1 ENHRY, CDR2 SYGVKD. This CDR3 spans 15 amino acids. The CDR3 reads CAISDSGGASTEAFF.

V is TRBV7-9 and J is TRBJ2-3; the TCRdb call, TRBD1, lacks DNA for checking. The CDR3 runs to 16 residues. Germline V lookup: CDR1 SEHNR, CDR2 FQNEAQ (reference sequence). The chain's CDR3 is CASSADRVGSTDTQYF. Full variable domain (missing parts from reference TRBV7-9 and TRBJ2-3): DTGVSQNPRHKITKRGQNVTFRCDPISEHNRLYWYRQTLGQGPEFLTYFQNEAQLEKSRLLSDRFSAERPKGSFSTLEIQRTEQGDSAMYLCASSADRVGSTDTQYFGPGTRLTVL.

The chain has TRBV4-3 and TRBJ2-7; TCRdb proposes TRBD1, but this gene call is untestable without DNA. Germline assignment: CDR1 LGHNA and CDR2 YSLEER. The CDR3 is 15 residues long. This CDR3 reads CASSLRQKSSYEQYF.

The rearrangement joins TRBV11-2 to TRBJ2-7; absent DNA, TCRdb's TRBD2 call cannot be checked. This CDR3 is built from 18 residues. Germline V gene data show CDR1 as SGHAT and CDR2 as FQNNGV. The CDR3: CASSSIPKKAGVGYEQYF.

The chain joins TRBV5-1 to TRBJ2-3; TCRdb names TRBD2, which stays unverified in the absence of DNA. The CDR3 covers 16 residues. Germline V gives CDR1 SGHRS, CDR2 YFSETQ. CDR3 residues: CASSPQGGGAPDTQYF.

This chain uses TRBV27 with TRBJ1-6. Per the germline V gene, CDR1 is MNHEY and CDR2 is SMNVEV (reference sequence). CDR3 length equals 12 residues. The CDR3 sequence is CASSLAGLPLHF.

This chain links TRBV28 with TRBJ2-1; without DNA, the TCRdb call of TRBD2 cannot be checked. Germline V gene lookup returns CDR1 MDHEN and CDR2 SYDVKM. The CDR3 loop spans 14 amino acids. The CDR3 is CASSLASPYNEQFF.

The chain uses TRBV20-1 and TRBJ2-3; TCRdb's D call of TRBD1 is untestable without DNA. Germline V gene lookup returns CDR1 DFQATT and CDR2 SNEGSKA (reference sequence). This CDR3 contains 14 residues. The CDR3 sequence is CSARGQGATDTQYF.

The chain recombines TRBV11-2 with TRBJ2-3. Germline values: CDR1 SGHAT, CDR2 FQNNGV. The CDR3 is 15 amino acids. The CDR3 sequence: CASSKTSGSTDTQYF.

The genes are TRBV4-2 and TRBJ2-5. CDR1 is LGHNA, CDR2 YNFKEQ, per germline. The CDR3 consists of 16 residues. The CDR3: CASSQVTTTSGETQYF.

This chain links TRBV2 with TRBJ2-2. The CDR3 totals 13 residues. Germline loops: CDR1 SNHLY, CDR2 FYNNEI. The CDR3 reads CASSQSWTGELFF.

This chain links TRBV10-3 with TRBJ2-5; without DNA, the TCRdb call of TRBD1 cannot be checked. Germline CDR1 is ENHRY and CDR2 is SYGVKD. The CDR3 runs 13 residues. This CDR3 reads CAISGGSGETQYF.

V gene TRBV20-1 combines with J gene TRBJ2-6. Germline lookup yields CDR1 DFQATT and CDR2 SNEGSKA (reference sequence). This CDR3 contains 14 residues. CDR3 protein: CSAFPGFGANVLTF.